This passage covers 7 T cell receptor beta chains from one sample sequenced in a study of CD4+ T cells in melanoma. Sequenced by immunoSEQ multiplex PCR; TCRdb stores in-frame clones only, minus some. The sample has more than 20,000 clones; more than 70% are singletons. The receptors were sampled from a human donor with melanoma.

The chain recombines TRBV7-2 with TRBJ2-5, with unresolved D. The V and J ends lost 0 bases and 4 bases respectively, with 9 bases between them. The CDR3 extends over 14 amino acids. Germline CDR1 is SGHTA and CDR2 is FQGNSA. The CDR3 DNA is TGTGCCAGCAGCTTAGCCCCTACTGGAGAGACCCAGTACTTC. Translated: CASSLAPTGETQYF. Filled out from reference TRBV7-2 and TRBJ2-5, the complete variable domain reads GAGVSQSPSNKVTEKGKDVELRCDPISGHTALYWYRQSLGQGLEFLIYFQGNSAPDKSGLPSDRFSAERTGGSVSTLTIQRTQQEDSAVYLCASSLAPTGETQYFGPGTRLLVL.

The sample holds a few counts of this clone. The chain uses TRBV29-1 and TRBJ2-7; 8 positions agree with TRBD1. CDR1 and CDR2 (germline): SQVTM, ANQGSEA. With 7 bases clipped from V and 6 bases from J, the junction kept 11 bases outside the gene matches. The CDR3 is 13 amino acids. CDR3 sequence: CSAKGAGGVEQYF. CDR3 bases: TGCAGCGCCAAGGGGGCAGGGGGCGTCGAGCAGTACTTC.

V and J are TRBV5-1 and TRBJ2-5; 7 nucleotides line up with TRBD1. V lost 0 bases and J lost 5; bases outside the gene matches: 4. The germline gives CDR1 SGHRS, CDR2 YFSETQ. The length of the CDR3 is 14 residues. The CDR3: CASSLGQGSETQYF. CDR3 DNA: TGCGCCAGCAGCTTGGGACAGGGTTCGGAGACCCAGTACTTC.

The V call is TRBV16, the J call TRBJ1-2, with TRBD1 identical over 7 bases. The CDR3 length is 15 residues. V trimming: 1 base; J trimming: 2 bases; junction bases outside the gene matches: 4. The germline V gene encodes CDR1 KGHSY and CDR2 FQNENV. This CDR3 reads CASSQFTTGNYGYTF. CDR3 coding DNA: TGTGCCAGCAGCCAATTCACGACAGGGAACTATGGCTACACCTTC.

The genes are TRBV2 and TRBJ1-2; no definite D call. Germline V gene data show CDR1 as SNHLY and CDR2 as FYNNEI. The CDR3 contains 15 residues. The V end was cut by 6 bases, the J end by 4 bases, with 18 bases between. The CDR3 reads CASREGRGAGYGYTF. For the CDR3, the DNA is TGTGCCAGCAGAGAGGGTCGGGGTGCGGGCTATGGCTACACCTTC.

The rearrangement links TRBV5-1 to TRBJ2-3; D assignment may be TRBD1 or TRBD2 (7 bases each). The CDR3 is 16 residues long. Germline loops: CDR1 SGHRS, CDR2 YFSETQ. Trimming removed 4 bases from V and 1 base from J, with 16 bases in between. The CDR3 DNA sequence: TGCGCCAGCAGCCCCGGGGCAGGGGGGGGCACAGATACGCAGTATTTT. Its protein product is CASSPGAGGGTDTQYF.

The chain carries TRBV18 and TRBJ2-5; unclear D gene. The length of the CDR3 is 16 residues. V gave up 2 bases and J gave up 5 bases, with 18 bases separating them. Germline V lookup: CDR1 KGHSH, CDR2 LQKENI. The CDR3 nucleotides read TGTGCCAGCTCACCAAATCAACAGAGACTCGGGGAGACCCAGTACTTC. This encodes CASSPNQQRLGETQYF.